The next 31 T cell receptor beta chains were all read from a single sample in a study of CD8+CD57+ T cells in acquired aplastic anemia listed by TCRdb under 2018. The sample was run on an Illumina HiSeq 2000. Profiling of TCR beta VDJ combinations and CDR3 sequences used genomic DNA as the template. TCRdb took the public reads, trimmed them with fastp at Q25, ran MiXCR for clone calling and kept in-frame beta chains. Rows are unified per CDR3 protein, each entry keeping the most common DNA and genes. This sample is represented by under 200,000 distinct CDR3 sequences; roughly 45% of them were singletons. Jointly, the top ten make up 1.1% of the sample. Sequencing input: sorted CD4+, CD8+, or CD8+CD57+ T cells (not recorded which) from PBMCs. These receptors were collected from a human donor in good health.

A remark on this clonotype: A much larger clone differs by one base, so this may be a read error. The J gene is TRBJ2-1, the V gene TRBV20-1; a weak D match, TRBD2 (7 bases). The V and J ends lost 4 bases and 7 bases respectively, with 20 bases between them. This CDR3 spans 15 amino acids. CDR1 DFQATT and CDR2 SNEGSKA come from the germline V gene (reference sequence). In DNA, the CDR3 is TGCAGTGCTATCAAGGGGGGGTGGGTACCGAATGAGCAGTTCTTC. Protein product: CSAIKGGWVPNEQFF.

This clonotype was detected ten times or more. The chain carries TRBV20-1 and TRBJ2-1; D is possibly TRBD2 (7 bases). Germline lookup yields CDR1 DFQATT and CDR2 SNEGSKA (reference sequence). CDR3 length: 15 amino acids. In DNA form, the CDR3 reads TGCTCCAAAGTGGGGAGGGGGTTGAACTACAATGAGCAGTTCTTC. It yields the protein CSKVGRGLNYNEQFF.

This clonotype has a count of ten or more. The gene calls are TRBV5-1 and TRBJ2-5, with no clear D. Per germline, CDR1 SGHRS and CDR2 YFSETQ. With 2 bases removed from V and 1 base from J, the gap between germline ends came to 15 bases. This CDR3 contains 16 residues. CDR3 sequence: CASSFQAQTAQETQYF. CDR3 in DNA: TGCGCCAGCAGCTTCCAGGCCCAAACGGCCCAAGAGACCCAGTACTTC.

Many counts were recorded for this clonotype. V gene TRBV20-1 combines with J gene TRBJ2-2, with 8 bases matching TRBD2. The V segment lost 4 bases and the J segment 3 bases; nucleotides outside the gene matches: 7. Germline CDR1 and CDR2: DFQATT and SNEGSKA (reference sequence). This CDR3 region has 15 residues. CDR3 sequence reads: CSATRPSGHTGELFF. The CDR3 DNA follows: TGCAGTGCTACTAGACCTAGCGGGCACACCGGGGAGCTGTTTTTT.

A note on this clonotype: A read error may account for a junction end that differs from germline. The CDR3 protein is CANSQSLAGGANEQFF. The CDR3 DNA reads TGCGCCAACAGCCAATCATTAGCGGGGGGGGCCAATGAGCAGTTCTTC. The chain links TRBV4-3 to TRBJ2-1, with 11 nucleotides matching TRBD2. From germline, CDR1 is LGHNA and CDR2 YSLEER. This CDR3 region has 16 residues.

The rearrangement links TRBV10-3 to TRBJ2-3; 9 nucleotides agree with TRBD2. The CDR3 sequence is 18 residues long. With V trimmed by 3 bases and J by 4 bases, 14 bases remained unmatched. CDR1 ENHRY and CDR2 SYGVKD come from the germline V gene. Here the CDR3 reads CAISDYRGGAGGPDTQYF. Here the CDR3 DNA reads TGTGCCATCAGTGACTATCGCGGGGGGGCCGGTGGTCCAGATACGCAGTATTTT.

As for this clonotype: One end of the junction does not line up with germline, which may come from a read error. The rearrangement uses TRBV6-4 and TRBJ2-1; 7 nucleotides line up with TRBD2. This CDR3 has 15 amino acids. Germline values: CDR1 MRHNA, CDR2 SNTAGT. The CDR3 region is CAGSDVGGDYNEQFF. CDR3 in DNA: TGTGCCGGCAGTGACGTGGGGGGGGACTACAATGAGCAGTTCTTC.

The rearrangement links TRBV5-5 to TRBJ2-2; the D gene is possibly TRBD1 (5 bases). Germline CDR1 is SGHKS and CDR2 is YYEKEE (reference sequence). The CDR3 is 16 amino acids. V was trimmed by 2 bases and J by 1 base, leaving 12 bases between them. The CDR3, as DNA: TGTGCCAGCAGCTTCATCGCAGGGATGAACACCGGGGAGCTGTTTTTT. Protein product: CASSFIAGMNTGELFF.

This clonotype was recorded many times. The chain has TRBV24-1 and TRBJ2-5, with no clear D. CDR3 size: 14 residues. Trimming cost V 2 bases and J 5 bases, with 11 bases left between them. The V gene's germline CDR1 is KGHDR and CDR2 SFDVKD. CDR3 residues: CATSDSIGIETQYF. Here the CDR3 DNA reads TGTGCCACCAGTGATTCCATAGGGATTGAGACCCAGTACTTC.

This clonotype was picked up many times. The gene calls are TRBV29-1 and TRBJ1-1; D ambiguous. CDR1 SQVTM and CDR2 ANQGSEA come from the germline V gene. The CDR3 length is 11 residues. Trimming took off 7 bases at V and 5 bases at J, with 11 bases between the two ends. This chain's CDR3 is CSGGGSTEAFF. The CDR3, as DNA: TGCAGCGGGGGTGGGAGTACTGAAGCTTTCTTT. Based on the CDR3 plus reference TRBV29-1 and TRBJ1-1, the full variable domain is SAVISQKPSRDICQRGTSLTIQCQVDSQVTMMFWYRQQPGQSLTLIATANQGSEATYESGFVIDKFPISRPNLTFSTLTVSNMSPEDSSIYLCSGGGSTEAFFGQGTRLTVV.

The table lists this clonotype with a count of one. This chain uses TRBV29-1 with TRBJ1-1, with D perhaps TRBD1 (6 bases). V gave up 5 bases and J gave up 2 bases, with 15 bases separating them. The CDR3 totals 14 residues. CDR1 is SQVTM and CDR2 is ANQGSEA in the germline V gene. Written as DNA, the CDR3 is TGCAGCGTTTCACAACAGGGCTTTAACACTGAAGCTTTCTTT. It translates to CSVSQQGFNTEAFF.

The chain has TRBV20-1 and TRBJ1-1; 9 positions match TRBD1. This CDR3 comprises 14 residues. J lost 5 bases, V lost 1 base, and 5 bases had no gene match. Germline V gene lookup returns CDR1 DFQATT and CDR2 SNEGSKA (reference sequence). This CDR3 is CSARGRTGETEAFF. CDR3 bases: TGCAGTGCTAGAGGAAGGACAGGGGAAACTGAAGCTTTCTTT.

The chain links TRBV25-1 to TRBJ1-1; D is possibly TRBD1 (6 bases). Germline CDR1 and CDR2: MGHDK and SYGVNS. There are 16 residues in the CDR3. V shed 2 bases and J shed 3 bases, with 16 bases lying between them. CDR3: CASSERGISEYTEAFF. The CDR3 DNA reads TGTGCCAGCAGTGAAAGGGGGATATCCGAGTACACTGAAGCTTTCTTT.

There are many counts of this clonotype. The chain links TRBV15 to TRBJ2-5; TRBD1 might be the D (5 bases). V was shortened by 1 base and J by 2 bases, with 5 bases between the two germline ends. The CDR3 length is 13 residues. CDR1 LNHNV and CDR2 YYDKDF come from the germline V gene (reference sequence). CDR3 amino acids: CATSRGQQETQYF. The DNA for the CDR3 is TGTGCCACCAGCAGAGGACAGCAAGAGACCCAGTACTTC.

The chain couples TRBV7-8 to TRBJ1-3; possibly TRBD1 for D (5 bases). Germline lookup yields CDR1 SGHVS and CDR2 FQNEAQ. The V and J ends lost 3 bases and 11 bases respectively, with 11 bases between them. This CDR3 spans 12 amino acids. CDR3 sequence (DNA): TGTGCCAGCAGCTTGGGTCCCAGGGCCATATATTTT. Encoded protein: CASSLGPRAIYF.

This clonotype came up a few times. The chain couples TRBV7-8 to TRBJ2-2; D is uncertain. Trimming took 7 bases from V and 6 from J, leaving 9 bases between them. Germline V gene sequence: CDR1 SGHVS, CDR2 FQNEAQ. This CDR3 region has 12 residues. CDR3 in amino acids: CASTSRPGELFF. The CDR3, as DNA: TGTGCCAGCACCTCGAGGCCCGGGGAGCTGTTTTTT.

The chain employs TRBV2 and TRBJ1-2; D gene unclear. V was trimmed by 8 bases and J by 7 bases, leaving 17 bases between them. Germline V gives CDR1 SNHLY, CDR2 FYNNEI. This CDR3 contains 13 residues. The DNA for the CDR3 is TGTGCCAGCCGTCCAGACCCTAGCTCTGGCTACACCTTC. This codes for CASRPDPSSGYTF. The complete variable domain, with remaining parts taken from reference TRBV2 and TRBJ1-2, reads EPEVTQTPSHQVTQMGQEVILRCVPISNHLYFYWYRQILGQKVEFLVSFYNNEISEKSEIFDDQFSVERPDGSNFTLKIRSTKLEDSAMYFCASRPDPSSGYTFGSGTRLTVV.

This clonotype was observed a handful of times. The V and J genes are TRBV12-3 or TRBV12-4 and TRBJ2-7, with D possibly called TRBD1 or TRBD2 (5 bases each). The V and J ends lost 6 bases and 6 bases respectively, with 15 bases between them. This CDR3 has 13 amino acids. The CDR3 region has the DNA TGTGCCAGCAGCAGGGACGGGGTAGGCGAGCAGTACTTC. Translating gives CASSRDGVGEQYF.

This chain links TRBV27 with TRBJ2-7; a possible D gene is TRBD2 (6 bases). Between the trimmed V and J ends, which lost 4 bases and 0 bases, there was a span of 13 bases. Germline V gene sequence: CDR1 MNHEY, CDR2 SMNVEV (reference sequence). The CDR3 contains 15 residues. The CDR3 DNA reads as TGTGCCAGCAGTTCCGGGGGTAGAAGCTCCTACGAGCAGTACTTC. The encoded protein is CASSSGGRSSYEQYF.

In nucleotides, the CDR3 is TGTGCCACCGGGGCGGCGAACACTGAAGCTTTCTTT. Translating gives CATGAANTEAFF. J is TRBJ1-1 and V is TRBV28; possible D gene TRBD1, 5 bases. CDR1 is MDHEN, CDR2 SYDVKM, per germline. The CDR3 sequence is 12 residues long. V lost 10 bases to trimming and J lost 1 base, with 10 bases between them.

V usage is TRBV29-1 and J usage is TRBJ2-3; D gene unclear. The length of the CDR3 is 10 residues. V was trimmed by 6 bases and J by 4 bases, leaving 5 bases between them. Germline CDR1 is SQVTM and CDR2 is ANQGSEA. The DNA of the CDR3 is TGCAGCGTAGGGTCAGATACGCAGTATTTT. Amino acid sequence: CSVGSDTQYF.

This clonotype has at least ten counts. The V and J genes are TRBV7-6 and TRBJ1-6; 7 bases align to TRBD1. The germline V gene encodes CDR1 SGHVS and CDR2 FNYEAQ. The junction had 0 bases not matched to a gene; V was cut back by 3 bases and J by 7 bases. This CDR3 spans 13 amino acids. CDR3 coding DNA: TGTGCCAGCAGCTTGACAGGGAATTCACCCCTCCACTTT. Protein: CASSLTGNSPLHF.

This clonotype has at least ten counts. The rearrangement joins TRBV12-3 or TRBV12-4 to TRBJ1-5; D might be TRBD1 (5 bases). CDR3 length: 16 residues. Trimming left V 2 bases short and J 0 bases short, with 11 bases between. CDR3 protein: CASSLRGTYSNQPQHF. The CDR3 DNA is TGTGCCAGCAGTTTAAGGGGCACCTATAGCAATCAGCCCCAGCATTTT.

This clonotype has at least ten counts. V usage is TRBV20-1 and J usage is TRBJ2-7, with 7 bases lining up with TRBD1. This CDR3 contains 15 residues. J was trimmed by 2 bases and V by 6 bases; bases with no gene match: 13. Germline lookup yields CDR1 DFQATT and CDR2 SNEGSKA (reference sequence). The CDR3 nucleotides are TGCAGTGCCCGAGCCCCCGGGACAGCAACCTACGAGCAGTACTTC. It codes for CSARAPGTATYEQYF.

This clonotype was seen a few times. This chain connects TRBV3-1 to TRBJ2-4; 7 bases are shared with TRBD2. In germline, CDR1 is LGHDT, CDR2 YNNKEL (reference sequence). CDR3 length equals 15 residues. Germline trimming cut 1 base from V and 7 bases from J; bases unmatched to any gene: 7. CDR3 amino acids: CASSQARQGGNIQYF. DNA of the CDR3: TGTGCCAGCAGCCAAGCCCGTCAGGGAGGGAACATTCAGTACTTC.

The V call is TRBV5-1, the J call TRBJ2-1; D is possibly TRBD1 or TRBD2 (5 bases each). Trimming took off 2 bases at V and 4 bases at J, with 16 bases between the two ends. CDR3 length: 16 residues. Germline CDR1 SGHRS, CDR2 YFSETQ. Here the CDR3 DNA reads TGCGCCAGCAGCTTCGACGGGACCATATCTTACAATGAGCAGTTCTTC. This gives the protein CASSFDGTISYNEQFF.

This clonotype was observed at least ten times. The V gene is TRBV3-1, the J gene TRBJ2-5; 7 positions match TRBD1. The CDR3 runs to 14 residues. Germline lookup yields CDR1 LGHDT and CDR2 YNNKEL (reference sequence). J lost 3 bases, V lost 1 base, and 2 bases had no gene match. The CDR3 loop is CASSQGGGEETQYF. The CDR3 bases are TGTGCCAGCAGCCAAGGAGGGGGCGAAGAGACCCAGTACTTC.

CDR3 sequence: CASSAGTGNYEKLFF. The CDR3, as DNA: TGTGCCAGCAGCGCAGGGACAGGGAATTATGAAAAACTGTTTTTT. The chain combines TRBV11-1 with TRBJ1-4, with 9 bases matching TRBD1. With V trimmed by 5 bases and J by 6 bases, 7 bases remained unmatched. CDR3 length: 15 residues. CDR1 is SGHAT, CDR2 FQDESV, per germline (reference sequence).

For this clonotype: Being one base from a much bigger clone, this may be a read error. This chain uses TRBV14 with TRBJ2-7; the D gene is possibly TRBD2 (5 bases). Germline V gene lookup returns CDR1 SGHDN and CDR2 FVKESK. This CDR3 has 16 amino acids. CDR3 amino acids: CACSQAVSSKFYEQYF. CDR3 DNA: TGTGCCTGCAGCCAAGCGGTCTCCTCAAAATTCTACGAGCAGTACTTC. The variable domain in full, with the rest retrieved from reference TRBV14 and TRBJ2-7, is EAGVTQFPSHSVIEKGQTVTLRCDPISGHDNLYWYRRVMGKEIKFLLHFVKESKQDESGMPNNRFLAERTGGTYSTLKVQPAELEDSGVYFCACSQAVSSKFYEQYFGPGTRLTVT.

The chain recombines TRBV7-6 with TRBJ2-5; TRBD1 is a possible D gene (5 bases). V lost 5 bases and J lost 11, with 15 bases in between. The germline V gene encodes CDR1 SGHVS and CDR2 FNYEAQ. The CDR3 sequence is 12 residues long. The CDR3 region is CASSRDVGLQYF. CDR3 sequence (DNA): TGTGCCAGCAGCCGAGACGTGGGGCTACAGTACTTC. Variable domain in full (rest from reference TRBV7-6 and TRBJ2-5): GAGVSQSPRYKVTKRGQDVALRCDPISGHVSLYWYRQALGQGPEFLTYFNYEAQQDKSGLPNDRFSAERPEGSISTLTIQRTEQRDSAMYRCASSRDVGLQYFGPGTRLLVL.

This clonotype has more than one count but fewer than ten. The chain links TRBV24-1 to TRBJ2-7; TRBD1 agrees at 8 bases. With V trimmed by 7 bases and J by 2 bases, 6 bases remained unmatched. Germline assignment: CDR1 KGHDR and CDR2 SFDVKD. CDR3 length: 14 residues. The CDR3 DNA sequence: TGTGCCACCAGCTCGGACAGGGAACCCTACGAGCAGTACTTC. Encoded protein: CATSSDREPYEQYF.